This is a list of T cell receptor beta chains from one sample in a study of cytomegalovirus exposure and HLA in healthy donors. The repertoire was sequenced with immunoSEQ multiplex PCR; TCRdb's copy has only in-frame clones and lacks some. The table lists some 150,000 clones, 65% to 85% of them singletons, with around 3.7% in the top ten. What was sequenced was PBMCs. These receptor sequences come from a male donor in good health and CMV-seronegative. The CDR3 runs from the conserved cysteine through the conserved F or W. Fields, in order: clone size, D gene, V gene, J gene, CDR3 protein, CDR3 DNA. The D gene is left open where the match is weak. A clone size is listed for some rows: how often the clone was seen (once, few, many), or a class if it is expanded.

.,.,TRBV15,TRBJ2-7,CATSRDRVVERSTYEQYF,TGTGCCACCAGCAGAGATCGGGTGGTGGAACGGTCGACCTACGAGCAGTACTTC
.,TRBD1,TRBV7-9,TRBJ2-3,CASSPPRPRKGGRADTQYF,TGTGCCAGCAGCCCACCCCGCCCCCGAAAAGGGGGCCGAGCAGATACGCAGTATTTT
.,.,TRBV14,TRBJ2-7,CASSPGYEQYF,TGTGCCAGCAGTCCCGGTTACGAGCAGTACTTC
.,TRBD2,TRBV5-1,TRBJ2-1,CASSFTSGGVNEQFF,TGCGCCAGCAGCTTCACTAGCGGGGGAGTAAATGAGCAGTTCTTC
.,TRBD1,TRBV7-6,TRBJ1-5,CASSLVAGTGILQPQHF,TGTGCCAGCAGCTTGGTTGCCGGGACAGGGATTCTGCAGCCCCAGCATTTT
few,TRBD1,TRBV19,TRBJ2-2,CASKLRTGMNTGELFF,TGTGCCAGCAAGTTAAGGACAGGGATGAACACCGGGGAGCTGTTTTTT
.,.,TRBV7-9,TRBJ1-1,CASRLGIGGYTEAFF,TGTGCCAGCAGGTTAGGGATCGGGGGATACACTGAAGCTTTCTTT
few,.,TRBV6-1,TRBJ2-7,CASSERGISSYEQYF,TGTGCCAGCAGTGAACGAGGTATTAGCTCCTACGAGCAGTACTTC
.,TRBD2,TRBV10-3,TRBJ2-7,CAISESGGTYEQYF,TGTGCCATCAGTGAGTCGGGGGGGACCTACGAGCAGTACTTC
.,.,TRBV5-6,TRBJ1-2,CASSLDISYGYTF,TGTGCCAGCAGCTTGGACATCTCCTATGGCTACACCTTC
few,.,TRBV7-2,TRBJ2-1,CASRGPNEQFF,TGTGCCAGCAGGGGGCCCAATGAGCAGTTCTTC
.,.,TRBV7-2,TRBJ1-3,CASSSTGKPRSSGNTIYF,TGTGCCAGCAGCTCCACAGGGAAGCCCCGAAGCTCTGGAAACACCATATATTTT
.,TRBD1,TRBV28,TRBJ2-1,CASSRTGADEQFF,TGTGCCAGCAGTCGTACAGGGGCCGATGAGCAGTTCTTC
.,TRBD1,TRBV7-6,TRBJ1-2,CASSLLGTGGIGYTF,TGTGCCAGCAGCTTACTCGGGACAGGGGGCATCGGCTACACCTTC
.,TRBD1,TRBV10-3,TRBJ1-2,CAISESFGQGIGYGYTF,TGTGCCATCAGTGAGTCGTTCGGACAGGGGATAGGTTATGGCTACACCTTC
.,.,TRBV29-1,TRBJ2-1,CSVYPGAHNEQFF,TGCAGCGTTTACCCGGGAGCACACAATGAGCAGTTCTTC
.,TRBD2,TRBV11-2,TRBJ2-7,CASRVSSGAAYEQYF,TGTGCCAGCAGAGTATCTAGCGGGGCCGCCTACGAGCAGTACTTC
.,.,TRBV27,TRBJ2-1,CASSWTEGNEQFF,TGTGCCAGCAGTTGGACAGAGGGAAATGAGCAGTTCTTC
.,TRBD1,TRBV7-9,TRBJ2-1,CASSLGQNNEQFF,TGTGCCAGCAGCTTGGGACAGAACAATGAGCAGTTCTTC
.,TRBD1,TRBV6-5,TRBJ2-7,CASSYSWTGVGEQYF,TGTGCCAGCAGTTACTCCTGGACAGGGGTGGGGGAGCAGTACTTC
few,.,TRBV5-6,TRBJ1-1,CASSFRENTEAFF,TGTGCCAGCAGCTTCCGAGAGAACACTGAAGCTTTCTTT
.,TRBD1,TRBV18,TRBJ1-4,CASSPYGTVDQLFF,TGTGCCAGCTCACCTTATGGGACAGTAGATCAACTGTTTTTT
.,.,TRBV5-1,TRBJ2-1,CASSLGTESSYNEQFF,TGCGCCAGCAGCTTGGGGACAGAGAGCTCCTACAATGAGCAGTTCTTC
.,TRBD1,TRBV9,TRBJ2-2,CASSAKNRGDTGELFF,TGTGCCAGCAGCGCCAAAAACAGGGGTGACACCGGGGAGCTGTTTTTT
.,TRBD2,TRBV19,TRBJ2-7,CASSPLAGETRYEQYF,TGTGCCAGTAGTCCTCTAGCGGGAGAGACTCGCTACGAGCAGTACTTC
.,TRBD1,TRBV9,TRBJ1-2,CASSGKLTGIGGYTF,TGTGCCAGCAGCGGAAAATTGACAGGGATCGGGGGCTACACCTTC
once,TRBD1,TRBV5-1,TRBJ1-5,CASSRTGLGQPQHF,TGCGCCAGCAGCAGGACAGGTCTAGGACAGCCCCAGCATTTT
.,.,TRBV7-9,TRBJ2-7,CASSLSLVGTQNYEQYF,TGTGCCAGCAGCTTAAGCCTTGTTGGGACTCAGAACTACGAGCAGTACTTC
.,.,TRBV27,TRBJ2-2,CASSLTRLLNTGELFF,TGTGCCAGCAGTTTAACCCGACTATTAAACACCGGGGAGCTGTTTTTT
.,TRBD1,TRBV6-5,TRBJ2-7,CASSRRQGAYEQYF,TGTGCCAGCAGTCGAAGACAGGGGGCCTACGAGCAGTACTTC
.,.,TRBV9,TRBJ1-2,CASSVGSFGGTNGYTF,TGTGCCAGCAGCGTAGGTTCCTTTGGAGGGACGAATGGCTACACCTTC
.,TRBD2,TRBV7-9,TRBJ2-1,CASSLTGGSYNEQFF,TGTGCCAGCAGCTTAACGGGAGGATCCTACAATGAGCAGTTCTTC
.,.,TRBV28,TRBJ2-7,CASSPFGVLFYEQYF,TGTGCCAGCAGCCCGTTCGGGGTATTGTTCTACGAGCAGTACTTC
.,.,TRBV5-1,TRBJ2-7,CASSLDTTYGYEQYF,TGCGCCAGCAGCTTAGACACCACCTACGGTTACGAGCAGTACTTC
.,TRBD2,TRBV2,TRBJ2-3,CASSGLAGEAQYF,TGTGCCAGCAGTGGTTTAGCGGGGGAAGCGCAGTATTTT
.,.,TRBV6-5,TRBJ2-1,CASQVQLSSYNEQFF,TGTGCCAGCCAGGTCCAACTGAGCTCCTACAATGAGCAGTTCTTC
.,.,TRBV6-1,TRBJ1-2,CASSTSTGGGYTF,.
.,.,TRBV20-1,TRBJ1-2,CSARDENGYTF,TGCAGTGCTAGAGACGAGAATGGCTACACCTTC
.,TRBD2,TRBV4-1,TRBJ2-1,CASSQILTSGYNEQFF,TGCGCCAGCAGCCAAATTCTAACTAGCGGGTACAATGAGCAGTTCTTC
once,.,TRBV5-1,TRBJ2-3,CASSLVAGSDTQYF,TGCGCCAGCAGCTTGGTCGCAGGGTCAGATACGCAGTATTTT
.,.,TRBV5-1,TRBJ2-7,CASSLGGGTSSYEQYF,TGCGCCAGCAGCTTGGGTGGGGGCACCAGCTCCTACGAGCAGTACTTC
.,.,TRBV21-1,TRBJ1-2,CASRPGQGRCGYTF,TGTGCCAGCAGACCGGGACAGGGGAGGTGCGGCTACACCTTC
.,TRBD1,TRBV29-1,TRBJ1-4,CSAGQGREKLFF,TGCAGCGCCGGACAGGGCCGTGAAAAACTGTTTTTT
.,.,TRBV19,TRBJ1-1,CASSIVSTANTEAFF,TGTGCCAGTAGTATAGTCTCGACAGCGAACACTGAAGCTTTCTTT
.,.,TRBV5-4,TRBJ1-1,CASSLAFRGSTEAFF,TGTGCCAGCAGCTTGGCCTTCAGGGGATCCACTGAAGCTTTCTTT
.,TRBD2,TRBV27,TRBJ2-3,CASSSPSPTTSGRRETDTQYF,TGTGCCAGCAGTTCCCCCTCTCCCACGACTAGCGGGAGGAGGGAGACAGATACGCAGTATTTT
once,.,TRBV7-3,TRBJ2-2,CASSLWGANTGELFF,TGTGCCAGCAGCTTATGGGGGGCGAACACCGGGGAGCTGTTTTTT
.,TRBD1,TRBV28,TRBJ2-1,CASSSGGTGGAYNEQFF,TGTGCCAGCAGTTCGGGAGGGACAGGGGGCGCCTACAATGAGCAGTTCTTC
.,.,TRBV4-2,TRBJ1-1,CASSQLRGGGNTEAFF,TGTGCCAGCAGCCAACTCAGAGGGGGGGGGAACACTGAAGCTTTCTTT